The 27 T cell receptor beta chains listed next were all sequenced from one sample in a study of cytomegalovirus exposure and HLA in healthy donors. Vbeta (60) and Jbeta (13) primers were used in the PCR. Profiling relied on immunoSEQ multiplex PCR, and the TCRdb table lists in-frame clones only, not all of them. Among around 90,000 clones, over 65% were seen once, and the ten largest hold roughly 3.8%. Sequenced material: PBMCs. Receptors originate from a man aged 50-59 years in good health and CMV-seronegative.

This clone was seen a few times. This chain joins TRBV28 and TRBJ2-7; 11 bases are a match to TRBD1. Germline V gene lookup returns CDR1 MDHEN and CDR2 SYDVKM. CDR3 size: 15 residues. CDR3 residues: CAIGSQGQGVYEQYF. For the CDR3, the DNA is TGTGCTATTGGGAGCCAGGGACAGGGGGTCTACGAGCAGTACTTC.

The chain carries TRBV18 and TRBJ1-5, with 7 bases identical to TRBD1. Germline trimming cut 3 bases from V and 6 bases from J; bases unmatched to any gene: 11. Per germline, CDR1 KGHSH and CDR2 LQKENI. CDR3 size: 16 residues. The CDR3 sequence: CASSPPGQGVGQPQHF. The CDR3 DNA reads as TGTGCCAGCTCACCCCCGGGGCAGGGGGTCGGTCAGCCCCAGCATTTT.

This chain links TRBV11-3 with TRBJ2-5; 9 bases align to TRBD1. The CDR3 covers 14 residues. J was trimmed by 3 bases and V by 2 bases; bases with no gene match: 1. Per the germline V gene, CDR1 is SGHNT and CDR2 is YENEEA. CDR3 coding DNA: TGTGCCAGCAGCTTAAGGGACAGGGAAGAGACCCAGTACTTC. Its protein product is CASSLRDREETQYF.

V gene TRBV6-5 combines with J gene TRBJ1-1; D remains ambiguous. Trimming stripped 8 bases from V and 1 base from J, with 8 bases between. CDR3 length equals 12 residues. From germline, CDR1 is MNHEY and CDR2 SVGAGI. As DNA, the CDR3 is TGTGCCAGCGGCCCAGGGAACACTGAAGCTTTCTTT. Its translation is CASGPGNTEAFF.

This chain connects TRBV7-3 to TRBJ1-2; no clear D. Germline V gene lookup returns CDR1 SGHTA and CDR2 FQGTGA. The CDR3 is 15 amino acids. V dropped 0 bases and J dropped 4 bases, with 12 bases sitting between them. The CDR3 region is CASSLTPVEGYGYTF. Written as DNA, the CDR3 is TGTGCCAGCAGCTTAACGCCAGTGGAGGGCTATGGCTACACCTTC.

The rearrangement joins TRBV28 to TRBJ2-1, with 11 nucleotides matching TRBD2. V shed 2 bases, J shed 13 bases, and the junction held 4 bases outside the gene matches. The CDR3 runs to 13 residues. Germline CDR1 is MDHEN and CDR2 is SYDVKM. CDR3 sequence (DNA): TGTGCCAGCAGTTTACCTAGCGGGAGGTTACAGTTCTTC. This translates into CASSLPSGRLQFF.

This clone was found a few times. The chain is built from TRBV7-9 and TRBJ2-3; 11 nucleotides match TRBD2. CDR1 and CDR2 (germline): SEHNR, FQNEAQ (reference sequence). The ends lost 5 bases at V and 4 bases at J; junction bases unmatched: 11. The CDR3 is made up of 17 amino acids. Written as DNA, the CDR3 is TGTGCCAGCAGCACCATTCCGGGACTAGCGGACTCAGATACGCAGTATTTT. It yields the protein CASSTIPGLADSDTQYF.

This clone has a handful of counts. The chain recombines TRBV19 with TRBJ1-2, with a possible D match to TRBD1 (5 bases). The CDR3 extends over 15 amino acids. Germline V gives CDR1 LNHDA, CDR2 SQIVND (reference sequence). V lost 7 bases to trimming and J lost 4 bases, with 19 bases between them. In DNA form, the CDR3 reads TGTGCCAGTACCCCAGGGCGCGGGACCAGCTATGGCTACACCTTC. The encoded protein is CASTPGRGTSYGYTF.

This sequence joins TRBV28 and TRBJ2-2, with 8 bases fitting TRBD1. The CDR3 extends over 16 amino acids. CDR1 and CDR2 (germline): MDHEN, SYDVKM. Losses at the gene ends were 3 bases for V and 4 bases for J; bases not matched to a gene: 7. The CDR3 protein is CASSFRWTGSTGELFF. CDR3 bases: TGTGCCAGCAGTTTTAGGTGGACAGGGAGCACCGGGGAGCTGTTTTTT.

This clone came up once. The J gene is TRBJ1-4, the V gene TRBV11-2; 8 nucleotides agree with TRBD1. In germline, CDR1 is SGHAT, CDR2 FQNNGV. The V and J ends lost 3 bases and 8 bases, in that order; junction bases with no gene match: 5. This CDR3 region has 14 residues. CDR3 in DNA: TGTGCCAGCAGCTTGGACAGGGAATCGGAAAAACTGTTTTTT. Translated: CASSLDRESEKLFF.

The chain uses TRBV15 and TRBJ1-4, with D maybe TRBD1 (5 bases). V was cut by 3 bases and J by 4 bases, with 12 bases left in between. This CDR3 region has 15 residues. CDR1 LNHNV and CDR2 YYDKDF come from the germline V gene (reference sequence). The CDR3 reads CATSRAWGFNEKLFF. The CDR3 coding sequence is TGTGCCACCAGCAGGGCCTGGGGCTTTAATGAAAAACTGTTTTTT.

The genes are TRBV9 and TRBJ2-2; TRBD1 agrees at 10 bases. Germline V lookup: CDR1 SGDLS, CDR2 YYNGEE. CDR3 length: 16 residues. Losses at the gene ends were 3 bases for V and 2 bases for J; bases not matched to a gene: 4. CDR3 residues: CASSARQGANTGELFF. The CDR3 DNA follows: TGTGCCAGCAGCGCCCGACAGGGGGCAAACACCGGGGAGCTGTTTTTT.

J is TRBJ2-4 and V is TRBV9, with 8 bases identical to TRBD2. J was trimmed by 10 bases and V by 2 bases; bases with no gene match: 8. The CDR3 has 14 amino acids. CDR1 SGDLS and CDR2 YYNGEE come from the germline V gene. The CDR3 nucleotides are TGTGCCAGCAGCGTCGGACGGGAGGGTGGTATTCAGTACTTC. The encoded protein is CASSVGREGGIQYF.

The rearrangement uses TRBV28 and TRBJ1-5; TRBD1 matches at 8 bases. This CDR3 is built from 14 residues. Germline V lookup: CDR1 MDHEN, CDR2 SYDVKM. V gave up 5 bases and J gave up 7 bases; unmatched junction bases: 7. CDR3: CASSVDRGTQPQHF. The CDR3 nucleotides read TGTGCCAGCAGTGTAGACAGGGGAACCCAGCCCCAGCATTTT.

The chain is built from TRBV27 and TRBJ2-7; 8 nucleotides agree with TRBD1. CDR3 length equals 14 residues. Losses at the gene ends were 0 bases for V and 6 bases for J; bases not matched to a gene: 4. Germline V gene data show CDR1 as MNHEY and CDR2 as SMNVEV (reference sequence). CDR3 coding DNA: TGTGCCAGCAGTTTATCCGGACAGGGCGCCGAGCAGTACTTC. Amino acids: CASSLSGQGAEQYF.

This chain links TRBV6-1 with TRBJ2-1; D remains ambiguous. The germline V and J ends were trimmed by 4 bases and 4 bases, with 14 bases remaining between them. CDR1 and CDR2 from the germline V gene are MNHNS and SASEGT. The CDR3 is 15 amino acids. The CDR3 is CASSADAVPYNEQFF. The DNA of the CDR3 is TGTGCCAGCAGTGCCGACGCGGTCCCGTACAATGAGCAGTTCTTC.

V gene TRBV5-4 combines with J gene TRBJ2-7; 7 bases align to TRBD1. Germline CDR1 reads SGHNT; CDR2 reads YYREEE (reference sequence). J was trimmed by 6 bases and V by 4 bases; bases with no gene match: 7. This CDR3 region has 13 residues. The CDR3 nucleotides read TGTGCCAGCAGCCAAGACAGGGACGGCGAGCAGTACTTC. Translation: CASSQDRDGEQYF.

This clone has only one observation. The rearrangement joins TRBV2 to TRBJ2-7, with a tentative D call TRBD1 (6 bases). Per the germline V gene, CDR1 is SNHLY and CDR2 is FYNNEI. The CDR3 loop spans 12 amino acids. Trimming removed 6 bases from V and 6 bases from J, with 12 bases in between. CDR3 DNA: TGTGCCAGCAGGGGAACAGGGAGCGAGCAGTACTTC. It encodes CASRGTGSEQYF. Supplemented by reference TRBV2 and TRBJ2-7, the full variable domain reads EPEVTQTPSHQVTQMGQEVILRCVPISNHLYFYWYRQILGQKVEFLVSFYNNEISEKSEIFDDQFSVERPDGSNFTLKIRSTKLEDSAMYFCASRGTGSEQYFGPGTRLTVT.

The V call is TRBV4-2, the J call TRBJ2-7; D possibly corresponds to TRBD2 (6 bases). Trimming left V 1 base short and J 5 bases short, with 15 bases between. The CDR3 extends over 15 amino acids. CDR1 LGHNA and CDR2 YNFKEQ come from the germline V gene. The CDR3 coding sequence is TGTGCCAGCAGCCAAGTGGTGGGAGGACCGAACGAGCAGTACTTC. Encoded protein: CASSQVVGGPNEQYF.

The rearrangement links TRBV29-1 to TRBJ1-1; D is undetermined. The CDR3 runs 13 residues. V lost 4 bases and J lost 0, with 9 bases in between. Germline CDR1 and CDR2: SQVTM and ANQGSEA. Here the CDR3 reads CSVASHLNTEAFF. The CDR3 coding sequence is TGCAGCGTTGCGAGCCATCTGAACACTGAAGCTTTCTTT.

This clone was recorded many times. This chain connects TRBV6-6 to TRBJ2-7; D gene unclear. V shed 7 bases and J shed 2 bases, with 15 bases lying between them. The CDR3 runs to 14 residues. Germline CDR1 is MNHNY and CDR2 is SVGAGI (reference sequence). CDR3 coding DNA: TGTGCCAGCACCATAATGTCTACAGCCTACGAGCAGTACTTC. Translated: CASTIMSTAYEQYF.

The V gene is TRBV5-4, the J gene TRBJ2-7; the match to TRBD2 covers 12 bases. CDR3 length: 14 amino acids. J lost 7 bases, V lost 4 bases, and 6 bases had no gene match. Germline V lookup: CDR1 SGHNT, CDR2 YYREEE (reference sequence). Here the CDR3 reads CASSPSGRGMEQYF. The CDR3 DNA reads as TGTGCCAGCAGCCCTAGCGGGAGGGGGATGGAGCAGTACTTC.

This CDR3 is CASSESTVYEQYF. CDR3 bases: TGTGCCAGCAGTGAATCCACAGTCTACGAGCAGTACTTC. The chain employs TRBV2 and TRBJ2-5; D uncertain. The DNA end is more similar to TRBJ2-7, so the J call may be wrong. The CDR3 is 13 amino acids. Germline V gene data show CDR1 as SNHLY and CDR2 as FYNNEI.

This chain connects TRBV6-4 to TRBJ2-3; 7 bases map to TRBD1. CDR3 length: 14 amino acids. Germline V gene lookup returns CDR1 MRHNA and CDR2 SNTAGT. Losses at the gene ends were 2 bases for V and 4 bases for J; bases not matched to a gene: 3. The CDR3 region has the DNA TGTGCCAGCAGTGACGACAGGGCGGCAGATACGCAGTATTTT. The encoded protein is CASSDDRAADTQYF.

This chain links TRBV5-4 with TRBJ2-1, with a weak D call TRBD2 (5 bases). Germline V gives CDR1 SGHNT, CDR2 YYREEE (reference sequence). This CDR3 has 15 residues. The V end lost 3 bases, the J end lost 7 bases, and 17 bases lay between the germline ends. The CDR3 reads CASSSPGRAENEQFF. The CDR3 DNA reads TGTGCCAGCAGCTCGCCGGGCCGAGCGGAAAATGAGCAGTTCTTC.

This chain links TRBV10-3 with TRBJ2-3; tentative D call: TRBD2 (5 bases). The germline gives CDR1 ENHRY, CDR2 SYGVKD. The V end lost 5 bases, the J end lost 1 base, and 13 bases lay between the germline ends. This CDR3 has 15 residues. In DNA, the CDR3 is TGTGCCATCAGTTATGTGGGAGAGGGCACAGATACGCAGTATTTT. Translated, it gives CAISYVGEGTDTQYF.

The J gene is TRBJ2-7, the V gene TRBV19, with 8 bases identical to TRBD2. The V segment lost 1 base and the J segment 4 bases; nucleotides outside the gene matches: 6. CDR3 size: 15 residues. Germline V gene sequence: CDR1 LNHDA, CDR2 SQIVND (reference sequence). CDR3 sequence reads: CASSIASSGRYEQYF. CDR3 sequence (DNA): TGTGCCAGTAGTATAGCATCCAGCGGGAGATACGAGCAGTACTTC.